Listed here are 26 T cell receptor beta chains from one sample, sequenced in a study of control samples from healthy donors and cancer patients. Only in-frame clones appear in the TCRdb table, and some are missing; sequencing was by immunoSEQ multiplex PCR. Of some 64,000 clones detected, around 87% appear once; the ten largest clones hold under 3%. What was sequenced was PBMCs. Receptors were obtained from a woman aged 45-65 years with head and neck cancer.

The V gene is TRBV28, the J gene TRBJ1-5; D perhaps matches TRBD1 (6 bases). V shed 8 bases and J shed 2 bases, with 34 bases lying between them. Germline V CDR1 and CDR2: MDHEN, SYDVKM. The CDR3 has 21 residues. DNA for the CDR3: TGTGCCAGCCGGGAACAGGGTCCAGGAGGTAGAGTGGCATATGGCAATCAGCCCCAGCATTTT. Translated, it gives CASREQGPGGRVAYGNQPQHF.

CDR3 bases: TGTGCCAGCAGCGGGGTCTCTGGGGCCAACGTCCTGACTTTC. This codes for CASSGVSGANVLTF. The chain links TRBV6-5 to TRBJ2-6; possibly TRBD2 for D (5 bases). V lost 6 bases and J 0 bases, leaving 6 bases between the germline ends. From germline, CDR1 is MNHEY and CDR2 SVGAGI. The CDR3 contains 14 residues.

The chain joins TRBV3-1 (or the pseudogene TRBV3-2) to TRBJ2-2; no clear D. This CDR3 is 13 amino acids long. Germline V lookup: CDR1 LGHDT, CDR2 YNNKEL (reference sequence). V was trimmed by 4 bases and J by 0 bases, leaving 3 bases between them. The CDR3 DNA reads as TGTGCCAGCAGCCTGTCGAACACCGGGGAGCTGTTTTTT. It is translated as CASSLSNTGELFF.

V and J are TRBV28 and TRBJ1-4; D unclear. V was cut by 6 bases and J by 3 bases, with 14 bases left in between. The CDR3 totals 15 residues. Germline assignment: CDR1 MDHEN and CDR2 SYDVKM. The CDR3 spells CASSPSGDSNEKLFF. The DNA for the CDR3 is TGTGCCAGCAGCCCGTCGGGAGACTCTAATGAAAAACTGTTTTTT.

The rearrangement uses TRBV9 and TRBJ1-3; unclear D gene. The ends were cut back, 0 bases at V and 0 bases at J, with 13 bases in the middle. Germline V gene sequence: CDR1 SGDLS, CDR2 YYNGEE. This CDR3 has 17 amino acids. CDR3 amino acids: CASSVAQRPYSGNTIYF. The CDR3 nucleotides are TGTGCCAGCAGCGTAGCGCAGCGACCCTACTCTGGAAACACCATATATTTT.

The chain carries TRBV30 and TRBJ1-5, with TRBD1 as a possible D gene (5 bases). Trimming removed 7 bases at V and 1 base at J, with 17 bases between. The CDR3 spans 15 residues. Per the germline V gene, CDR1 is GTSNPN and CDR2 is SVGIG (reference sequence). The CDR3 sequence: CASGGLGLSNQPQHF. Here the CDR3 DNA reads TGTGCCTCGGGGGGATTGGGGTTAAGCAATCAGCCCCAGCATTTT.

The chain links TRBV5-1 to TRBJ1-6, with D hard to call. The V end lost 1 base, the J end lost 6 bases, and 11 bases lay between the germline ends. CDR3 length: 15 residues. Germline values: CDR1 SGHRS, CDR2 YFSETQ. CDR3 protein: CASSLYPSVNSPLHF. For the CDR3, the DNA is TGCGCCAGCAGCTTGTACCCATCTGTTAATTCACCCCTCCACTTT. Variable domain in full (rest from reference TRBV5-1 and TRBJ1-6): KAGVTQTPRYLIKTRGQQVTLSCSPISGHRSVSWYQQTPGQGLQFLFEYFSETQRNKGNFPGRFSGRQFSNSRSEMNVSTLELGDSALYLCASSLYPSVNSPLHFGNGTRLTVT.

The chain employs TRBV6-2 or TRBV6-3 and TRBJ1-1; no definite D call. Germline CDR1 MNHEY, CDR2 SVGEGT. The CDR3 has 13 residues. V was trimmed by 4 bases and J by 1 base, leaving 7 bases between them. The CDR3 bases are TGTGCCAGCAGTTGGTCCACGAACACTGAAGCTTTCTTT. The encoded protein is CASSWSTNTEAFF.

The V and J genes are TRBV5-4 and TRBJ2-4, with a weak D call TRBD2 (6 bases). In germline, CDR1 is SGHNT, CDR2 YYREEE (reference sequence). CDR3 length equals 14 residues. V was pared by 0 bases and J by 6 bases, with 10 bases between. CDR3 in DNA: TGTGCCAGCAGCTTGGAGGGAGGTCTAAACATTCAGTACTTC. Protein product: CASSLEGGLNIQYF.

Written as DNA, the CDR3 is TGTGCCAGCAGTCCAGACAGGGGTCGAAGAAGCGAGCAGTACTTC. Amino acids: CASSPDRGRRSEQYF. The chain couples TRBV2 to TRBJ2-7; TRBD1 agrees at 8 bases. The germline CDR1 and CDR2 sequences are SNHLY and FYNNEI. The CDR3 sequence is 15 residues long. V lost 5 bases, J lost 6 bases, and 12 bases stayed unmatched.

V and J are TRBV27 and TRBJ2-5, with TRBD2 identical over 10 bases. Germline values: CDR1 MNHEY, CDR2 SMNVEV (reference sequence). Losses at the gene ends were 6 bases for V and 5 bases for J; bases not matched to a gene: 12. This CDR3 has 16 amino acids. CDR3 DNA: TGTGCCAGCAGCCAGAAGACTAGCGGGTATAAGGAGACCCAGTACTTC. Amino acids: CASSQKTSGYKETQYF.

The chain joins TRBV15 to TRBJ2-3, with D maybe TRBD2 (7 bases). The germline gives CDR1 LNHNV, CDR2 YYDKDF (reference sequence). Trimming stripped 0 bases from V and 3 bases from J, with 19 bases between. The CDR3 is 18 amino acids. CDR3 bases: TGTGCCACCAGCAGAGATGGGCGAGGGGGGGCTCTAACAGATACGCAGTATTTT. Residues: CATSRDGRGGALTDTQYF.

This clone was seen a few times. The gene calls are TRBV18 and TRBJ2-3; no clear D gene. V lost 2 bases and J lost 2, with 8 bases in between. This CDR3 contains 14 residues. Per germline, CDR1 KGHSH and CDR2 LQKENI. The CDR3 loop reads CASSPLGNTDTQYF. The CDR3 nucleotides read TGTGCCAGCTCACCATTAGGAAACACAGATACGCAGTATTTT.

This CDR3 reads CAWSDVQGVSSYNSPLHF. Written as DNA, the CDR3 is TGTGCCTGGAGTGACGTGCAGGGTGTAAGCTCCTATAATTCACCCCTCCACTTT. The chain employs TRBV30 and TRBJ1-6, with D possibly TRBD1 on 5 matching bases. V lost 1 base to trimming and J lost 0 bases, with 16 bases between them. The CDR3 has 18 amino acids. CDR1 GTSNPN and CDR2 SVGIG come from the germline V gene (reference sequence).

The chain has TRBV11-2 and TRBJ2-3; D possibly matches TRBD1 or TRBD2 (5 bases each). Germline V CDR1 and CDR2: SGHAT, FQNNGV. The CDR3 has 17 residues. V was shortened by 0 bases and J by 2 bases, with 15 bases between the two germline ends. This CDR3 reads CASSLDRLVGTTDTQYF. The DNA for the CDR3 is TGTGCCAGCAGCTTAGATCGGCTAGTAGGGACCACAGATACGCAGTATTTT.

The gene calls are TRBV30 and TRBJ1-2; D may be TRBD1 (5 bases). The germline V gene encodes CDR1 GTSNPN and CDR2 SVGIG (reference sequence). V lost 3 bases and J 4 bases, leaving 21 bases between the germline ends. The CDR3 covers 16 residues. The CDR3 protein is CAWSLLRQGGSYGYTF. The CDR3 coding sequence is TGTGCCTGGAGCCTGCTGCGGCAGGGAGGTAGCTATGGCTACACCTTC.

The chain links TRBV11-2 to TRBJ1-5, with a weak D call TRBD1 (5 bases). The germline CDR1 and CDR2 sequences are SGHAT and FQNNGV. CDR3 length equals 17 residues. V was clipped by 1 base and J by 6 bases, with 19 bases between them. In DNA, the CDR3 is TGTGCCAGCAGCTTAGCCCCGAGAGGGGCCAAAAGTCAGCCCCAGCATTTT. It translates to CASSLAPRGAKSQPQHF. Based on the CDR3 plus reference TRBV11-2 and TRBJ1-5, the full variable domain is EAGVAQSPRYKIIEKRQSVAFWCNPISGHATLYWYQQILGQGPKLLIQFQNNGVVDDSQLPKDRFSAERLKGVDSTLKIQPAKLEDSAVYLCASSLAPRGAKSQPQHFGDGTRLSIL.

The V gene is TRBV10-3, the J gene TRBJ1-3; the match to TRBD1 covers 7 bases. Germline CDR1 reads ENHRY; CDR2 reads SYGVKD. After removal of 10 bases from V and 0 bases from J, the junction contained 9 bases not matched to a gene. This CDR3 is built from 15 residues. In nucleotides, the CDR3 is TGTGCCACCCTCGGACAGGTTAACTCTGGAAACACCATATATTTT. As protein: CATLGQVNSGNTIYF.

The chain links TRBV5-1 to TRBJ2-3; the match to TRBD2 covers 10 bases. Germline V gene sequence: CDR1 SGHRS, CDR2 YFSETQ. The ends lost 0 bases at V and 2 bases at J; junction bases unmatched: 6. This CDR3 has 17 residues. This chain's CDR3 is CASSLDSSGGPTDTQYF. The CDR3 coding sequence is TGCGCCAGCAGCTTGGACTCTAGCGGGGGTCCCACAGATACGCAGTATTTT.

This chain's CDR3 is CASSLTSSEQYF. CDR3 coding DNA: TGTGCCAGCAGTCTGACTAGCAGCGAGCAGTACTTC. The genes are TRBV28 and TRBJ2-7; 7 bases map to TRBD2. The CDR3 contains 12 residues. Per germline, CDR1 MDHEN and CDR2 SYDVKM. V lost 5 bases, J lost 6 bases, and 4 bases stayed unmatched.

The chain joins TRBV6-6 to TRBJ2-2; TRBD2 matches at 8 bases. V gave up 5 bases and J gave up 7 bases; unmatched junction bases: 0. Looked up from germline, CDR1 is MNHNY and CDR2 is SVGAGI (reference sequence). The length of the CDR3 is 12 residues. CDR3 residues: CASSLAGGELFF. Written as DNA, the CDR3 is TGTGCCAGCAGTCTAGCGGGCGGGGAGCTGTTTTTT.

V gene TRBV30 combines with J gene TRBJ1-4; 9 nucleotides match TRBD1. There are 20 residues in the CDR3. The V gene end was trimmed by 2 bases and the J gene end by 1 base; junction bases not matched to a gene: 17. Germline lookup yields CDR1 GTSNPN and CDR2 SVGIG (reference sequence). The CDR3 sequence: CAWSPTGTGRPVLTNEKLFF. The CDR3 DNA is TGTGCCTGGAGTCCCACCGGGACAGGGCGTCCTGTTTTAACTAATGAAAAACTGTTTTTT.

This rearrangement joins TRBV7-8 to TRBJ1-4; D ambiguous. Germline CDR1 SGHVS, CDR2 FQNEAQ. The CDR3 consists of 12 residues. Trimming stripped 5 bases from V and 7 bases from J, with 8 bases between. CDR3 in DNA: TGTGCCAGCAGCAAACGTCGTGAAAAACTGTTTTTT. This gives the protein CASSKRREKLFF.

This clone was detected once. V usage is TRBV7-2 and J usage is TRBJ1-2; D is undetermined. The ends were cut back, 2 bases at V and 3 bases at J, with 13 bases in the middle. The CDR3 loop spans 15 amino acids. Germline V gene data show CDR1 as SGHTA and CDR2 as FQGNSA. The CDR3 nucleotides are TGTGCCAGCAGCTTATTTGTGACGTCAGACTATGGCTACACCTTC. It is translated as CASSLFVTSDYGYTF.

The V gene is TRBV9, the J gene TRBJ2-1, with 10 nucleotides matching TRBD2. The CDR3 sequence is 14 residues long. The germline V gene encodes CDR1 SGDLS and CDR2 YYNGEE. V trimming: 3 bases; J trimming: 10 bases; junction bases outside the gene matches: 7. In DNA, the CDR3 is TGTGCCAGCAGCGCAATCAGCGGGGGGGGAGAGCAGTTCTTC. Translating gives CASSAISGGGEQFF.

The chain recombines TRBV3-1 (or the pseudogene TRBV3-2) with TRBJ2-7; maybe TRBD2 (6 bases). CDR1 LGHDT and CDR2 YNNKEL come from the germline V gene (reference sequence). This CDR3 region has 15 residues. Trimming cost V 8 bases and J 1 base, with 18 bases left between them. CDR3 sequence reads: CASPQPTGGSYEQYF. The CDR3 DNA reads as TGTGCCAGCCCCCAGCCGACCGGGGGATCCTACGAGCAGTACTTC.